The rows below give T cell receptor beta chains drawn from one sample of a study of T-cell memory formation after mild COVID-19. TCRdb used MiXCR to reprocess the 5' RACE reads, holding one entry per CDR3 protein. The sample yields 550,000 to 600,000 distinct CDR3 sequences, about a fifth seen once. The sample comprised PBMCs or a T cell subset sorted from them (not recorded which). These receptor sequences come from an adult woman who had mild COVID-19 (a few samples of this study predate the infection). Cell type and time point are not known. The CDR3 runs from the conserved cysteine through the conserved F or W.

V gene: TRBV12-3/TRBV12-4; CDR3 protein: CASSLEGTDVEAFF
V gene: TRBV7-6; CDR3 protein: CASSPPAGGNTQYF
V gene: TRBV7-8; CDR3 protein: CASSLVAISNQPQHF
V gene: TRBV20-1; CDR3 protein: CSATLSRVNTGELFF
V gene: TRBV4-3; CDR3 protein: CASSPLAGAYEQYF
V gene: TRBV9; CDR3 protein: CASSVQGLPHDEQFF
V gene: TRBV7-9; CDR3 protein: CASSPQGANTEAFF
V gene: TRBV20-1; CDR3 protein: CSARPTGGEGQPQHF
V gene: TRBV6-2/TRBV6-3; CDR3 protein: CASRPVNRVSEQYF
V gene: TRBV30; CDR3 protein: CAWSEVGSYEQYF
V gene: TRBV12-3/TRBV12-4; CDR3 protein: CASSTSDRDQETQYF
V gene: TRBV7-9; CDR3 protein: CASSSALMNTEAFF
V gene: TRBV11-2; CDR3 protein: CASSPPPTSSIQYF
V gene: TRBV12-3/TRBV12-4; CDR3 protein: CASSSLLAGYSYSEQFF
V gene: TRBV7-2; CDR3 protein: CASSPYGTGGHNEQFF
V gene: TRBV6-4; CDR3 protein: CASSDPNTDTQYF
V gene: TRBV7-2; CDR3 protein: CASSFQTGQRSEQFF
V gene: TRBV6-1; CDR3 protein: CASRETLNTGELFF
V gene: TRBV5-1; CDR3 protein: CASSAPRLRVSFSGANVLTF
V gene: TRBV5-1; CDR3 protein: CASSPWTDNEQFF
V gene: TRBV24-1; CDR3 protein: CATSDPSDGYTF
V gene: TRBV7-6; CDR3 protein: CASSLARSTGSYEQYF
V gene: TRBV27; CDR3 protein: CASSPRLAAYEQYF
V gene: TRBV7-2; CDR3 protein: CASSLVDPVLHGYTF
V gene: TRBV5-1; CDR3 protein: CASVRGSVGDEQFF
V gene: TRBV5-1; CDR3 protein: CASSRQESTDTQYF
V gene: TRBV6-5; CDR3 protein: CASSPVGSGANVLTF
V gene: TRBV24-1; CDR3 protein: CATSDAEETGNTIYF
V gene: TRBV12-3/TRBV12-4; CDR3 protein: CASSLGGGNPEAFF
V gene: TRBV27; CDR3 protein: CASSFYRFNEKLFF
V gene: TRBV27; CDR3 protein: CASRELAGGFEQYF
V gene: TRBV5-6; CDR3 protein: CASSWYRAGAEAFF
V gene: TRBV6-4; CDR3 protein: CASSDERGPYNEQFF
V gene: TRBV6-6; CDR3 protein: CASIMTSIWLSDRHEQFF
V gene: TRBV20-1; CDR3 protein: CSAKLQGSYNEQFF
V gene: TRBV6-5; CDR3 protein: CASSRGSGEESGYEQYF
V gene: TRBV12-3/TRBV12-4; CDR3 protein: CASSVDRVGGELFF
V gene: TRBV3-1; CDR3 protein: CASSSPDRVIEQYF
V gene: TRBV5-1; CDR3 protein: CASSSGDRRDYGYTF
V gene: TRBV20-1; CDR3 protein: CSAPMGENEQFF
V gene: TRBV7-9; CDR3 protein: CASSPGTLLAKNIQYF